The 24 T cell receptor beta chains presented below share a single source sample, sequenced in a study of T-cell memory formation after mild COVID-19. Each CDR3 protein is one row after TCRdb ran MiXCR on the 5' RACE reads. The data show about 360,000 distinct CDR3 sequences, about 15% seen once. Sequenced material: PBMCs or a T cell subset sorted from them (not recorded which). The source of these receptors is a young man who had mild COVID-19 (a few samples of this study predate the infection). Cell type and time point are not known.

This chain connects TRBV4-3 to TRBJ1-3; the D gene is possibly TRBD1 (6 bases). CDR3 length: 18 amino acids. Looked up from germline, CDR1 is LGHNA and CDR2 is YSLEER. Trimming took 1 base from V and 0 from J, leaving 16 bases between them. The CDR3, as DNA: TGCGCCAGCAGCCAAGGAGCTGGACAGCTAACCTCTGGAAACACCATATATTTT. This codes for CASSQGAGQLTSGNTIYF.

This sequence joins TRBV5-5 and TRBJ2-5; D is perhaps TRBD1 (6 bases). The germline V gene has CDR1 SGHKS and CDR2 YYEKEE (reference sequence). The CDR3 extends over 14 amino acids. V was cut by 6 bases and J by 1 base, with 13 bases left in between. CDR3 nucleotides: TGTGCCAGCAACTACCCAGGGGCCCAAGAGACCCAGTACTTC. Amino acids: CASNYPGAQETQYF.

This clonotype was found a few times. This chain links TRBV7-9 with TRBJ1-4; TRBD1 matches at 8 bases. This CDR3 contains 14 residues. Germline V CDR1 and CDR2: SEHNR, FQNEAQ (reference sequence). With 5 bases clipped from V and 8 bases from J, the junction kept 7 bases outside the gene matches. The CDR3 reads CASSRTGSGEKLFF. CDR3 coding DNA: TGTGCCAGCAGCCGGACAGGGAGCGGCGAAAAACTGTTTTTT.

V is TRBV4-3 and J is TRBJ2-2; D is uncertain. V was shortened by 1 base and J by 5 bases, with 5 bases between the two germline ends. The CDR3 is 13 residues long. The V gene's germline CDR1 is LGHNA and CDR2 YSLEER. The CDR3 DNA reads as TGCGCCAGCAGCCAAGTCCGGACCGGGGAGCTGTTTTTT. Protein product: CASSQVRTGELFF.

This clonotype was counted only a few times. In nucleotides, the CDR3 is TGTGCCAGCAGGGTACTAGCGGGGGCCCTTGCCGAGACCCAGTACTTC. Translating it yields CASRVLAGALAETQYF. The V gene is TRBV28, the J gene TRBJ2-5; TRBD2 aligns across 11 bases. Germline values: CDR1 MDHEN, CDR2 SYDVKM. CDR3 length: 16 residues. With 6 bases clipped from V and 5 bases from J, the junction kept 11 bases outside the gene matches.

This clonotype appeared a few times. V is TRBV18 and J is TRBJ1-2; no firm D call. Deletions cut 3 bases from V and 0 bases from J, with 11 bases between. This CDR3 region has 15 residues. Germline V CDR1 and CDR2: KGHSH, LQKENI. Here the CDR3 reads CASSPSGTTNYGYTF. The CDR3 nucleotides read TGTGCCAGCTCACCTTCGGGTACGACTAACTATGGCTACACCTTC.

The J gene is TRBJ1-2, the V gene TRBV5-1; D gene ambiguous. Trimming pared 0 bases from V and 8 bases from J, leaving 11 bases between. The CDR3 consists of 13 residues. Germline CDR1 SGHRS, CDR2 YFSETQ. The CDR3: CASSLERGWGYTF. The CDR3 DNA sequence: TGCGCCAGCAGCTTGGAAAGAGGTTGGGGCTACACCTTC.

The CDR3 here is CASSAGWTGPNQPQHF. In DNA, the CDR3 is TGTGCCAGCAGCGCCGGCTGGACAGGGCCCAATCAGCCCCAGCATTTT. V usage is TRBV7-2 and J usage is TRBJ1-5; TRBD1 agrees at 8 bases. This CDR3 is 16 amino acids long. With 5 bases clipped from V and 3 bases from J, the junction kept 9 bases outside the gene matches. CDR1 is SGHTA and CDR2 is FQGNSA in the germline V gene. Full variable domain (remainder filled in from reference TRBV7-2 and TRBJ1-5): GAGVSQSPSNKVTEKGKDVELRCDPISGHTALYWYRQSLGQGLEFLIYFQGNSAPDKSGLPSDRFSAERTGGSVSTLTIQRTQQEDSAVYLCASSAGWTGPNQPQHFGDGTRLSIL.

This clonotype was seen a few times. The rearrangement joins TRBV20-1 to TRBJ1-2; D might be TRBD1 (5 bases). Germline CDR1 is DFQATT and CDR2 is SNEGSKA (reference sequence). This CDR3 is 14 amino acids long. V dropped 3 bases and J dropped 4 bases, with 15 bases sitting between them. CDR3 nucleotides: TGCAGTGCTAGTGGGACCGAAACGGGCTATGGCTACACCTTC. This gives the protein CSASGTETGYGYTF.

This chain connects TRBV9 to TRBJ2-1; D uncertain. V was clipped by 3 bases and J by 5 bases, with 9 bases between them. In germline, CDR1 is SGDLS, CDR2 YYNGEE. The CDR3 runs to 13 residues. The CDR3 nucleotides read TGTGCCAGCAGCGATGGGGTTAACAATGAGCAGTTCTTC. This codes for CASSDGVNNEQFF. The variable domain in full, with the rest retrieved from reference TRBV9 and TRBJ2-1, is DSGVTQTPKHLITATGQRVTLRCSPRSGDLSVYWYQQSLDQGLQFLIQYYNGEERAKGNILERFSAQQFPDLHSELNLSSLELGDSALYFCASSDGVNNEQFFGPGTRLTVL.

The CDR3 DNA reads TGTGCCAGCAGCCGCCCCCGGACAGGGTTCGGGGAGCTGTTTTTT. Translating gives CASSRPRTGFGELFF. This chain connects TRBV7-2 to TRBJ2-2; 8 bases agree with TRBD1. The CDR3 consists of 15 residues. In germline, CDR1 is SGHTA, CDR2 FQGNSA. J lost 7 bases, V lost 5 bases, and 9 bases had no gene match.

This clonotype was picked up a small number of times. The chain combines TRBV6-5 with TRBJ1-2; D remains unclear. The germline CDR1 and CDR2 sequences are MNHEY and SVGAGI. V lost 2 bases to trimming and J lost 8 bases, with 18 bases between them. This CDR3 contains 15 residues. CDR3 loop: CASSYNGGRGVGYTF. The CDR3 DNA is TGTGCCAGCAGTTACAATGGCGGCCGGGGAGTCGGCTACACCTTC.

This clonotype was detected a few times. The gene calls are TRBV6-6 and TRBJ2-1; TRBD2 might be the D (5 bases). CDR1 MNHNY and CDR2 SVGAGI come from the germline V gene (reference sequence). The CDR3 length is 14 residues. V was clipped by 0 bases and J by 8 bases, with 11 bases between them. DNA of the CDR3: TGTGCCAGCAGTTACTCGGCGGCTAGCTATGAGCAGTTCTTC. Translated, it gives CASSYSAASYEQFF.

The rearrangement uses TRBV20-1 and TRBJ1-5; D not certain. V lost 4 bases and J 7 bases, leaving 14 bases between the germline ends. The CDR3 has 13 amino acids. The V gene's germline CDR1 is DFQATT and CDR2 SNEGSKA (reference sequence). CDR3 sequence: CSAMAPGGQPQHF. The CDR3 DNA sequence: TGCAGTGCTATGGCCCCGGGTGGGCAGCCCCAGCATTTT.

This clonotype has only a few counts. The chain has TRBV4-2 and TRBJ2-3; the D gene could be TRBD1 or TRBD2 (5 bases each). Deletions cut 0 bases from V and 1 base from J, with 8 bases between. Germline lookup yields CDR1 LGHNA and CDR2 YNFKEQ. The CDR3 is 15 residues long. CDR3 in amino acids: CASSQDGDGTDTQYF. As DNA, the CDR3 is TGTGCCAGCAGCCAAGACGGGGACGGCACAGATACGCAGTATTTT.

J is TRBJ2-2 and V is TRBV6-5; D possibly corresponds to TRBD2 (6 bases). V shed 0 bases and J shed 7 bases, with 9 bases lying between them. The germline gives CDR1 MNHEY, CDR2 SVGAGI. The length of the CDR3 is 14 residues. CDR3 coding DNA: TGTGCCAGCAGTTACTCTAGGGGAGGCGGGGAGCTGTTTTTT. This sequence encodes CASSYSRGGGELFF.

The gene calls are TRBV5-1 and TRBJ2-5; 8 bases line up with TRBD2. V lost 2 bases, J lost 5 bases, and 2 bases stayed unmatched. The V gene's germline CDR1 is SGHRS and CDR2 YFSETQ. CDR3 length equals 13 residues. Here the CDR3 DNA reads TGCGCCAGCAGCTTAACTAGCGGCGAGACCCAGTACTTC. It translates to CASSLTSGETQYF.

This chain uses TRBV3-1 with TRBJ2-5; weak D call: TRBD2 (5 bases). In germline, CDR1 is LGHDT, CDR2 YNNKEL (reference sequence). Deletions cut 7 bases from V and 4 bases from J, with 7 bases between. This CDR3 spans 11 amino acids. This CDR3 reads CASTEGETQYF. The CDR3 coding sequence is TGTGCCAGCACTGAGGGAGAGACCCAGTACTTC.

This clonotype appeared many times. The rearrangement joins TRBV7-9 to TRBJ1-4; a possible D gene is TRBD1 (5 bases). The CDR3 length is 18 residues. Germline lookup yields CDR1 SEHNR and CDR2 FQNEAQ (reference sequence). V lost 0 bases and J lost 8, with 22 bases in between. The CDR3 coding sequence is TGTGCCAGCAGCTTAGCGTCGATTAGACAGCTGACGAAGGAAAAACTGTTTTTT. The encoded protein is CASSLASIRQLTKEKLFF. The whole variable domain, filled in from reference TRBV7-9 and TRBJ1-4, reads DTGVSQNPRHKITKRGQNVTFRCDPISEHNRLYWYRQTLGQGPEFLTYFQNEAQLEKSRLLSDRFSAERPKGSFSTLEIQRTEQGDSAMYLCASSLASIRQLTKEKLFFGSGTQLSVL.

This rearrangement joins TRBV6-5 to TRBJ1-1, with 8 positions matching TRBD1. CDR1 and CDR2 (germline): MNHEY, SVGAGI. After removal of 0 bases from V and 5 bases from J, the junction contained 5 bases not matched to a gene. The CDR3 runs to 15 residues. The CDR3 DNA reads as TGTGCCAGCAGTTACTCTGTTACAGGGGGGACTGAAGCTTTCTTT. Translation gives CASSYSVTGGTEAFF.

The gene calls are TRBV4-1 and TRBJ2-7; 13 bases line up with TRBD2. CDR3 length: 15 residues. CDR1 and CDR2 from the germline V gene are MGHRA and YSYEKL. Trimming at V came to 4 bases and at J to 4 bases, leaving 4 bases not matched to a gene. The CDR3 here is CASSLLAGGLYEQYV. The CDR3 DNA is TGCGCCAGCAGCCTACTAGCGGGGGGGTTGTACGAGCAGTACGTC.

This clonotype was detected only a few times. The chain combines TRBV30 with TRBJ1-3; D not certain. V was clipped by 3 bases and J by 7 bases, with 13 bases between them. From germline, CDR1 is GTSNPN and CDR2 SVGIG (reference sequence). The CDR3 runs 13 residues. In DNA form, the CDR3 reads TGTGCCTGGAGACTCGGTGCCGGGAACACCATATATTTT. Translated: CAWRLGAGNTIYF.

The chain carries TRBV7-9 and TRBJ2-3; 8 bases align to TRBD2. Germline lookup yields CDR1 SEHNR and CDR2 FQNEAQ (reference sequence). The V and J ends lost 5 bases and 1 base, in that order; junction bases with no gene match: 11. This CDR3 has 17 amino acids. CDR3 sequence (DNA): TGTGCCAGCAGCCTCCGTGGTAGCGGGGAAGGCACAGATACGCAGTATTTT. Its translation is CASSLRGSGEGTDTQYF. Based on the CDR3 plus reference TRBV7-9 and TRBJ2-3, the full variable domain is DTGVSQNPRHKITKRGQNVTFRCDPISEHNRLYWYRQTLGQGPEFLTYFQNEAQLEKSRLLSDRFSAERPKGSFSTLEIQRTEQGDSAMYLCASSLRGSGEGTDTQYFGPGTRLTVL.

The chain combines TRBV5-5 with TRBJ2-4; the match to TRBD2 covers 7 bases. CDR3 size: 15 residues. Per germline, CDR1 SGHKS and CDR2 YYEKEE (reference sequence). Trimming took 0 bases from V and 8 from J; bases not matched to a gene: 8. This chain's CDR3 is CASSLDWNSGDIQYF. The CDR3 coding sequence is TGTGCCAGCAGCTTGGATTGGAACAGCGGGGACATTCAGTACTTC.